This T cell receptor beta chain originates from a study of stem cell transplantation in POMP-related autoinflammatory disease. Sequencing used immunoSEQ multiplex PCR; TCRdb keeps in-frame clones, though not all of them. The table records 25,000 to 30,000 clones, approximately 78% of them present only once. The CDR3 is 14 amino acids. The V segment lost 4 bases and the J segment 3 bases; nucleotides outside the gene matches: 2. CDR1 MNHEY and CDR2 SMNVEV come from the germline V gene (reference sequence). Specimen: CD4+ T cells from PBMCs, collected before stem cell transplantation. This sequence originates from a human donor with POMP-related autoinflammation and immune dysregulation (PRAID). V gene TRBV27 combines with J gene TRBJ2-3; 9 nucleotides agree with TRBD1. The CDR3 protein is CASSWGQGTDTQYF. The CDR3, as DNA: TGTGCCAGCAGTTGGGGACAGGGTACAGATACGCAGTATTTT.